This TCR beta chain emerged from a study of blood T cell repertoires in COVID-19. Study-wide background: From T cells, B-cell-depleted T cells, or PBMCs came the material, which was cDNA or gDNA.

The V gene lost 1 base and the J gene lost 1 base, with 4 bases spanning the gap. The CDR3 is 13 residues long. Per the germline V gene, CDR1 is SGHVS and CDR2 is FQNEAQ. In the original analysis: Estimates of nucleated cell counts were drawn from the amplification of reference gene primers. Sequencing was performed with immunoSEQ multiplex PCR; in TCRdb, only in-frame clones are kept and a portion is missing. The D gene and trimming were derived from the DNA, and the V and J assignments and clone size from that table. The table has roughly 75,000 clones, 70% to 90% seen once; the top ten hold under 20%.

Sequencing was performed on peripheral blood. The V gene is TRBV7-8, the J gene TRBJ1-1, with D unclear. The TCR comes from an elderly man in a cohort sampled during active COVID-19. The CDR3, as DNA: TGTGCCAGCAGCTTAGGGGCGAACACTGAAGCTTTCTTT. Protein: CASSLGANTEAFF.